The rows below give T cell receptor beta chains drawn from one sample of a study of T cells after somatic rescue of genetic block. Some clones are missing from TCRdb's copy, which holds only in-frame ones; the method was immunoSEQ multiplex PCR. Among 70,000 or so clones listed, roughly nine tenths were seen once. Sequenced sample: peripheral blood mononuclear cells (PBMCs). These receptors were taken from a man aged 35-49 years. Each CDR3 is given with its conserved first and last residue. A D gene is named only where the DNA matches it firmly. Clone size appears in some rows only: once, few, many, or a class for an expanded clone.

clone size: -; J gene: TRBJ2-4; D gene: -; V gene: TRBV21-1; CDR3 length: 16; CDR3 protein: CASSRICPHLQGIQYF; CDR3 DNA: TGTGCCAGCAGCAGGATCTGTCCCCACCTCCAGGGCATTCAGTACTTC
clone size: -; J gene: TRBJ2-6; D gene: TRBD1; V gene: TRBV5-4; CDR3 length: 15; CDR3 protein: CASSFRGRGANVLTF; CDR3 DNA: TGTGCCAGCAGCTTCAGGGGGCGTGGGGCCAACGTCCTGACTTTC
clone size: -; J gene: TRBJ1-1; D gene: TRBD1; V gene: TRBV7-9; CDR3 length: 16; CDR3 protein: CASSQTLRGPYTEAFF; CDR3 DNA: TGTGCCAGCAGCCAGACTTTAAGGGGGCCGTACACTGAAGCTTTCTTT
clone size: -; J gene: TRBJ1-1; D gene: TRBD1; V gene: TRBV30; CDR3 length: 16; CDR3 protein: CAWSVLTGAENTEAFF; CDR3 DNA: TGTGCCTGGAGTGTACTGACAGGGGCAGAGAACACTGAAGCTTTCTTT
clone size: -; J gene: TRBJ2-7; D gene: TRBD2; V gene: TRBV6-5; CDR3 length: 15; CDR3 protein: CASSYAGSGDYEQYF; CDR3 DNA: TGTGCCAGCAGTTACGCGGGTAGCGGGGACTACGAGCAGTACTTC
clone size: -; J gene: TRBJ2-5; D gene: -; V gene: TRBV19; CDR3 length: 13; CDR3 protein: CASSLGGSETQYF; CDR3 DNA: TGTGCCAGTAGCCTCGGGGGATCGGAGACCCAGTACTTC
clone size: -; J gene: TRBJ1-4; D gene: -; V gene: TRBV18; CDR3 length: 16; CDR3 protein: CASSPNEVATNEKLFF; CDR3 DNA: TGTGCCAGCTCACCTAACGAGGTAGCAACTAATGAAAAACTGTTTTTT
clone size: once; J gene: TRBJ2-5; D gene: -; V gene: TRBV2; CDR3 length: 15; CDR3 protein: CASRLRALRGETQYF; CDR3 DNA: TGTGCCAGCAGGCTACGGGCCCTCCGGGGGGAGACCCAGTACTTC
clone size: -; J gene: TRBJ2-3; D gene: -; V gene: TRBV18; CDR3 length: 15; CDR3 protein: CASSGGGPRTDTQYF; CDR3 DNA: TGTGCCAGCTCAGGAGGAGGGCCACGCACAGATACGCAGTATTTT
clone size: few; J gene: TRBJ2-5; D gene: -; V gene: TRBV11-2; CDR3 length: 15; CDR3 protein: CASSRDSNLGETQYF; CDR3 DNA: TGTGCCAGCAGCCGAGACAGCAATTTAGGGGAGACCCAGTACTTC
clone size: few; J gene: TRBJ2-4; D gene: -; V gene: TRBV2; CDR3 length: 13; CDR3 protein: CASNGVGENIQYF; CDR3 DNA: TGTGCCAGCAACGGGGTTGGGGAAAACATTCAGTACTTC
clone size: -; J gene: TRBJ1-1; D gene: -; V gene: TRBV11-3; CDR3 length: 16; CDR3 protein: CASSPTGSTLNTEAFF; CDR3 DNA: TGTGCCAGCAGCCCAACAGGGTCCACCTTGAACACTGAAGCTTTCTTT
clone size: -; J gene: TRBJ2-5; D gene: -; V gene: TRBV6-7; CDR3 length: 16; CDR3 protein: CASSYSRSQYQETQYF; CDR3 DNA: TGTGCCAGCAGTTACTCGAGATCCCAATACCAAGAGACCCAGTACTTC
clone size: once; J gene: TRBJ1-1; D gene: -; V gene: TRBV28; CDR3 length: 14; CDR3 protein: CASNSWGLRTEAFF; CDR3 DNA: TGTGCCAGCAATAGTTGGGGGCTAAGGACTGAAGCTTTCTTT
clone size: -; J gene: TRBJ2-2; D gene: -; V gene: TRBV18; CDR3 length: 13; CDR3 protein: CASSPRSTGELFF; CDR3 DNA: TGTGCCAGCTCACCACGATCCACCGGGGAGCTGTTTTTT
clone size: -; J gene: TRBJ2-1; D gene: -; V gene: TRBV7-3; CDR3 length: 14; CDR3 protein: CASSLTWEDNEQFF; CDR3 DNA: TGTGCCAGCAGCTTAACTTGGGAGGACAATGAGCAGTTCTTC
clone size: -; J gene: TRBJ2-1; D gene: -; V gene: TRBV11-3; CDR3 length: 16; CDR3 protein: CASSLEGGFSYNEQFF; CDR3 DNA: TGTGCCAGCAGCCTAGAGGGCGGTTTCTCCTACAATGAGCAGTTCTTC
clone size: -; J gene: TRBJ2-3; D gene: TRBD2; V gene: TRBV9; CDR3 length: 16; CDR3 protein: CASTTRLAASTDTQYF; CDR3 DNA: TGTGCCAGCACCACCAGACTAGCGGCTAGCACAGATACGCAGTATTTT
clone size: -; J gene: TRBJ2-3; D gene: TRBD2; V gene: TRBV9; CDR3 length: 16; CDR3 protein: CASSPFGGGGTDTQYF; CDR3 DNA: TGTGCCAGCAGCCCCTTCGGGGGGGGAGGCACAGATACGCAGTATTTT
clone size: -; J gene: TRBJ2-5; D gene: TRBD1; V gene: TRBV5-4; CDR3 length: 13; CDR3 protein: CASSIGQGGTQYF; CDR3 DNA: TGTGCCAGCAGCATAGGACAGGGTGGGACCCAGTACTTC
clone size: few; J gene: TRBJ2-7; D gene: TRBD1; V gene: TRBV15; CDR3 length: 16; CDR3 protein: CATSRGTGGAPYEQYF; CDR3 DNA: TGTGCCACCAGCCGCGGGACAGGGGGTGCCCCCTACGAGCAGTACTTC
clone size: -; J gene: TRBJ2-2; D gene: -; V gene: TRBV18; CDR3 length: 15; CDR3 protein: CASSPAGVNTGELFF; CDR3 DNA: TGTGCCAGCTCACCAGCCGGGGTGAACACCGGGGAGCTGTTTTTT
clone size: -; J gene: TRBJ2-2; D gene: TRBD2; V gene: TRBV4-1; CDR3 length: 16; CDR3 protein: CASSQGLAGVTGELFF; CDR3 DNA: TGCGCCAGCAGCCAAGGACTAGCGGGAGTCACCGGGGAGCTGTTTTTT
clone size: -; J gene: TRBJ2-1; D gene: -; V gene: TRBV12-2; CDR3 length: 16; CDR3 protein: CASRFSGLAGVNEQFF; CDR3 DNA: TGTGCAAGTCGCTTCTCAGGACTAGCGGGAGTTAATGAGCAGTTCTTC
clone size: -; J gene: TRBJ2-7; D gene: TRBD1; V gene: TRBV6-4; CDR3 length: 16; CDR3 protein: CASSYSGQTSSYEQYF; CDR3 DNA: TGTGCCAGCAGTTACTCGGGACAGACCAGCTCCTACGAGCAGTACTTC
clone size: -; J gene: TRBJ2-3; D gene: -; V gene: TRBV29-1; CDR3 length: 14; CDR3 protein: CSIRTGTHTDTQYF; CDR3 DNA: TGCAGCATTCGAACCGGGACCCACACGGATACGCAGTATTTT
clone size: -; J gene: TRBJ2-5; D gene: -; V gene: TRBV11-3; CDR3 length: 15; CDR3 protein: CASSLGVVTKETQYF; CDR3 DNA: TGTGCCAGCAGCTTAGGGGTTGTGACAAAAGAGACCCAGTACTTC
clone size: -; J gene: TRBJ2-6; D gene: TRBD1; V gene: TRBV2; CDR3 length: 19; CDR3 protein: CASRRDRGVKSSGANVLTF; CDR3 DNA: TGTGCCAGCCGCCGGGACAGGGGTGTAAAGAGCTCTGGGGCCAACGTCCTGACTTTC